This T cell receptor (beta chain) appears in the sequencing data of a study of blood T cells in healthy people across ages. Across the study: Through template switching, about one barcoded beta molecule was captured per two T cells, as measured in model experiments.

A second PCR, run for roughly 6 to 11 cycles, used a sample-barcoded 5' primer plus a J-beta primer mix. With 12 random nucleotides, a template-switch adaptor tagged each individual cDNA molecule. TCRdb recomputed calls from the 5' RACE reads with MiXCR, one row per CDR3 protein. The table records approximately 600,000 distinct CDR3 sequences, roughly 50% of them present only once. CDR3 length: 20 amino acids. Germline V gene sequence: CDR1 MGHRA, CDR2 YSYEKL. V was pared by 0 bases and J by 0 bases, with 23 bases between. Each sample yielded at least 7 million isolated PBMCs. This clonotype was observed a handful of times.

Sequencing input: blood. The source is a man in his 60s in good health. The chain recombines TRBV4-1 with TRBJ1-1; D uncertain. The CDR3 nucleotides are TGCGCCAGCAGCCAAGATAGTCGCAGGCTCTCGAGCACCCTGAACACTGAAGCTTTCTTT. This codes for CASSQDSRRLSSTLNTEAFF.